Presented here are 8 T cell receptor beta chains from one specimen sequenced in a study of blood T cells in healthy people across ages. Next came a second PCR, run for about 7 to 12 cycles, which used a sample-barcoded 5' primer along with a J-beta primer mix. A single record per CDR3 protein comes from TCRdb applying MiXCR to the 5' RACE reads. The profile shows 1,800,000 or so distinct CDR3 sequences, 30% to 40% of them singletons. Sequencing used blood. These receptors originate from a human donor in good health.

A few counts support this clonotype. The V call is TRBV29-1, the J call TRBJ2-7; the match to TRBD2 covers 8 bases. The V segment lost 1 base and the J segment 4 bases; nucleotides outside the gene matches: 12. Germline CDR1 reads SQVTM; CDR2 reads ANQGSEA. The CDR3 is 16 amino acids. CDR3 DNA sequence: TGCAGCGTTGAAGGGAGCGACTTCAGCGGGGGATACGAGCAGTACTTC. Amino acid sequence: CSVEGSDFSGGYEQYF.

The V gene is TRBV27, the J gene TRBJ2-7; 9 bases agree with TRBD2. This CDR3 has 15 amino acids. After removal of 2 bases from V and 7 bases from J, the junction contained 9 bases not matched to a gene. Germline CDR1 is MNHEY and CDR2 is SMNVEV (reference sequence). The DNA for the CDR3 is TGTGCCAGCAGTTTAGAGTCTAGCGGGGCGGGGGAGCAGTACTTC. Amino acid sequence: CASSLESSGAGEQYF.

Many counts were recorded for this clonotype. The V gene is TRBV7-2, the J gene TRBJ2-5; 7 positions match TRBD1. The CDR3 runs to 13 residues. CDR1 and CDR2 (germline): SGHTA, FQGNSA. V lost 3 bases to trimming and J lost 6 bases; unmatched junction nucleotides: 4. This CDR3 is CASSLRGQQTQYF. CDR3 nucleotides: TGTGCCAGCAGCTTGAGGGGACAGCAGACCCAGTACTTC.

The CDR3, as DNA: TGCGCCAGCAGCTTAAGAGCGGCCCCGGGCTACGAGCAGTACTTC. Translating it yields CASSLRAAPGYEQYF. The rearrangement joins TRBV5-1 to TRBJ2-7; the D gene is possibly TRBD2 (5 bases). V lost 2 bases and J lost 3, with 15 bases in between. Looked up from germline, CDR1 is SGHRS and CDR2 is YFSETQ. The CDR3 consists of 15 residues.

The chain combines TRBV6-1 with TRBJ2-1; D is unresolved. CDR1 MNHNS and CDR2 SASEGT come from the germline V gene. V dropped 2 bases and J dropped 8 bases, with 10 bases sitting between them. This CDR3 comprises 13 residues. Here the CDR3 reads CASSESIRDEQFF. In nucleotides, the CDR3 is TGTGCCAGCAGTGAAAGTATTCGGGATGAGCAGTTCTTC.

This clonotype was detected only a few times. The J gene is TRBJ1-2, the V gene TRBV9, with D tentatively TRBD1 (6 bases). V lost 4 bases and J lost 8, with 18 bases in between. The CDR3 is 14 amino acids. Germline V CDR1 and CDR2: SGDLS, YYNGEE. The CDR3: CASSPGQSPVGYTF. CDR3 nucleotide sequence: TGTGCCAGCAGCCCAGGACAGTCCCCAGTCGGCTACACCTTC.

This clonotype showed up just a few times. The chain combines TRBV29-1 with TRBJ2-5; 10 nucleotides line up with TRBD2. Unmatched junction bases numbered 3, after V lost 4 bases and J lost 1 base. Germline V gene data show CDR1 as SQVTM and CDR2 as ANQGSEA. The CDR3 sequence is 14 residues long. This chain's CDR3 is CSVGGTSVQETQYF. The CDR3 nucleotides read TGCAGCGTTGGAGGGACTAGCGTCCAAGAGACCCAGTACTTC.

The rearrangement uses TRBV7-8 and TRBJ1-1; D is possibly TRBD1 (5 bases). The CDR3 sequence is 14 residues long. CDR1 is SGHVS and CDR2 is FQNEAQ in the germline V gene. V was trimmed by 5 bases and J by 3 bases, leaving 13 bases between them. The CDR3 coding sequence is TGTGCCAGCAGCCATGGGACGGGATACACTGAAGCTTTCTTT. Its translation is CASSHGTGYTEAFF.